This T cell receptor beta chain was captured in a study of blood T cells in healthy people across ages. Whole-study results and caveats: Any conclusive comparison of naive versus antigen-experienced cells was prevented by using unsorted PBMCs. Expanded clonotype changes were possibly confounded by unknown donor CMV status. Higher diversity and more naive CD4+ cells were features of long-lived donors, compared to aged donors.

A second PCR, run for 7 to 11 cycles, used a sample-barcoded 5' primer plus a J-beta primer mix. TCRdb reprocessed the 5' RACE reads with MiXCR, giving one entry per CDR3 protein. The sample lists roughly 2 million distinct CDR3 sequences, roughly 50% occurring once. Unmatched junction bases numbered 8, after V lost 8 bases and J lost 13 bases. This CDR3 comprises 11 residues. In the case of this clonotype: Antigen: not known.

Every donor contributed 8 to 10 milliliters of peripheral blood by blood draw. This receptor was identified in a woman in her forties in good health. The chain is built from TRBV12-3 or TRBV12-4 and TRBJ2-1; 7 nucleotides align to TRBD1. The sample comprised blood. DNA for the CDR3: TGTGCCAGCCTTATCCGGGACAGCCAGTTCTTC. Encoded protein: CASLIRDSQFF.